These T cell receptor beta chains were read from a single sample in a study of shared clonotypes between healthy human individuals. Profiling relied on immunoSEQ multiplex PCR, and the TCRdb table lists in-frame clones only, not all of them. In the table there are over 400,000 clones, 70% to 80% of which are singletons. The sequencing input was PBMCs. Every receptor here comes from a woman aged 40 to 50 in good health. Some clones in this sample may be carry-over from other donors' samples. Each CDR3 is given with its conserved first and last residue. D genes are given only for firm matches. A row's size may be missing; if present it is once, few, many or a size class.

v_call,d_call,j_call,clone_size,cdr3_aa,cdr3_nt
TRBV7-8,.,TRBJ2-5,.,CASSPPPTVPSGEQYF,TGTGCCAGCAGCCCTCCCCCGACGGTTCCCTCCGGGGAGCAGTACTTC
TRBV5-4,.,TRBJ2-5,.,CASSLLAERGKTQYF,TGTGCCAGCAGCTTGTTAGCGGAAAGGGGAAAGACCCAGTACTTC
TRBV7-3,TRBD2,TRBJ2-7,.,CASSKTVAGAPSEQYF,TGTGCCAGCAGCAAGACAGTAGCGGGAGCCCCCTCAGAGCAGTACTTC
TRBV7-9,.,TRBJ2-1,.,CASSRLSAYNEQFF,TGTGCCAGCAGTCGCTTAAGTGCCTACAATGAGCAGTTCTTC
TRBV11-2,.,TRBJ1-5,.,CASSLNRVGNQPQHF,TGTGCCAGCAGCTTGAACAGGGTCGGCAATCAGCCCCAGCATTTT
TRBV30,.,TRBJ2-7,.,CAWALRDPYEQYF,TGTGCCTGGGCCCTCAGGGATCCCTACGAGCAGTACTTC
TRBV7-9,.,TRBJ2-1,.,CASSLGGPLGGHEQFF,TGTGCCAGCAGCTTAGGAGGACCGCTAGGGGGTCATGAGCAGTTCTTC
TRBV7-9,TRBD1,TRBJ1-1,few,CASSEQGGKNTEAFF,TGTGCCAGCAGCGAACAGGGGGGCAAGAACACTGAAGCTTTCTTT
TRBV5-1,TRBD1,TRBJ2-3,.,CASRLTGGPDTQYF,TGCGCCAGCCGTCTTACAGGGGGTCCAGATACGCAGTATTTT
TRBV5-4,TRBD2,TRBJ2-7,.,CASSNSGRSSYEQYF,TGTGCCAGCAGCAATAGCGGGAGGTCCTCCTACGAGCAGTACTTC
TRBV30,.,TRBJ2-7,many,CAWSLQGEQYF,TGTGCCTGGAGTTTACAAGGCGAGCAGTACTTC